This paragraph reports one TCR beta chain. CDR1 and CDR2 from the germline V gene are ENHRY and SYGVKD. The CDR3 spans 16 residues. The V and J ends lost 3 bases and 2 bases respectively, with 15 bases between them. The source of the sample is a study of blood T cell repertoires in COVID-19. The table came from immunoSEQ multiplex PCR; TCRdb's copy has only in-frame clones and leaves some out. The sample comprises roughly 330,000 clones, around 87% of which are singletons, and about 5.2% rests with the top ten. This chain links TRBV10-3 with TRBJ2-3; D is possibly TRBD1 (6 bases). The clonotype originates from a woman in her 30s who had recovered from COVID-19. Specimen: PBMCs or T cells enriched from blood (not recorded which). CDR3 region: CAISEGTFKATDTQYF. The CDR3 DNA reads TGTGCCATCAGTGAAGGGACATTTAAGGCCACAGATACGCAGTATTTT.